Only a few counts were recorded for the clone carrying this T cell receptor beta chain. Its antigen is undetermined. The sample belongs to a study of T cell responses to AZD1222 COVID-19 vaccine. Findings of the study overall: Only after the peak T cell response were repertoires sampled. Unmutated variant regions are reportedly targeted by nearly half of spike-specific TCRs. White British ancestry dominated among donors, who included more females, and clonal diversity was possibly underestimated.

Produced via immunoSEQ multiplex PCR; TCRdb's table is partial and in-frame only. The table lists 90,000 to 120,000 clones, over 90% of them singletons. In germline, CDR1 is SGHAT, CDR2 FQNNGV. The CDR3 runs to 14 residues. Trimming removed 6 bases from V and 9 bases from J, with 21 bases in between. The receptor comes from an adult in good health. Here the sequenced sample was peripheral blood, taken on day 0 of AZD1222 vaccination. V usage is TRBV11-2 and J usage is TRBJ2-7; D possibly corresponds to TRBD2 (6 bases). CDR3 bases: TGTGCCAGCAGAGAGCTGGCAGGAGGGCTCGGGCAGTACTTC. It codes for CASRELAGGLGQYF.